This record covers a single T cell receptor (beta chain). Its antigen remains unknown. The data are from a study of human T cells and chemical hapten exposure. Study in general: Sensitization used 2% DPC on around 2 cm by around 2 cm upper inner arm skin. Study observations and caveats: Against controls, expanded TCRs gave rise to significantly more large CDR3 similarity clusters.

Time point noted: patch test 2, 6 weeks after DPC sensitization. The treatment is: therapeutic diphenylcyclopropenone sensitization with weekly scalp DPC. Library construction involved attaching unique molecular identifiers to individual cDNA molecules, which allowed quantitative, reproducible TCR counting. TCRdb passed the RACE reads through MiXCR, listing each CDR3 protein once. The sample lists some 82,000 distinct CDR3 sequences, approximately 6.6% occurring once. Per the germline V gene, CDR1 is SGHNT and CDR2 is YYREEE (reference sequence). This CDR3 has 14 amino acids. The V gene end was trimmed by 5 bases and the J gene end by 7 bases; junction bases not matched to a gene: 7.

The TCR sequence derives from a woman aged 30 to 39 with alopecia areata. Some clones in this sample may be carry-over from other donors' samples. Sequenced here: whole blood, sampled in connection with sensitization to the hapten diphenylcyclopropenone (DPC). This chain joins TRBV5-4 and TRBJ1-5; 9 bases are shared with TRBD1. The CDR3 DNA reads as TGTGCCAGCAGTTTACAGGGGGCTGAGCAGCCCCAGCATTTT. This sequence encodes CASSLQGAEQPQHF.